Shown below are 24 T cell receptor beta chains from a single sample sequenced in a study of blood T cells in healthy people across ages. Primers used in a second PCR of about 6 to 11 cycles were a sample-barcoded 5' primer and a J-beta primer mix. TCRdb re-derived calls from the 5' RACE reads in MiXCR, one entry per CDR3 protein. The data contain 650,000 to 950,000 distinct CDR3 sequences, under 55% of them singletons. The sample consisted of blood. Receptors originate from a man between 60 and 75 years old in good health.

The chain couples TRBV7-7 to TRBJ1-1; 9 bases are shared with TRBD1. The CDR3 is 17 residues long. The V segment lost 0 bases and the J segment 2 bases; nucleotides outside the gene matches: 7. Per the germline V gene, CDR1 is SSHAT and CDR2 is FNYEAQ (reference sequence). CDR3 DNA: TGTGCCAGCAGCTTAGCCGGGACAGGGTTAGTAAACACTGAAGCTTTCTTT. Its translation is CASSLAGTGLVNTEAFF. The complete variable domain, with remaining parts taken from reference TRBV7-7 and TRBJ1-1, reads GAGVSQSPRYKVTKRGQDVTLRCDPISSHATLYWYQQALGQGPEFLTYFNYEAQPDKSGLPSDRFSAERPEGSISTLTIQRTEQRDSAMYRCASSLAGTGLVNTEAFFGQGTRLTVV.

This clonotype was seen a handful of times. At one boundary the junction diverges from the germline segment, which might be a read error. The chain links TRBV7-6 to TRBJ2-7; 10 bases are shared with TRBD1. Germline V gives CDR1 SGHVS, CDR2 FNYEAQ. The CDR3 covers 15 residues. This CDR3 is CASSSPDRGVYEQYF. CDR3 nucleotides: TGTGCTAGCAGCTCCCCGGACAGGGGGGTCTACGAGCAGTACTTC.

This clonotype was seen a handful of times. The chain couples TRBV27 to TRBJ2-6, with 9 bases lining up with TRBD1. CDR1 is MNHEY, CDR2 SMNVEV, per germline (reference sequence). Trimming removed 5 bases from V and 4 bases from J; junction bases left unmatched: 15. The CDR3 has 19 residues. DNA of the CDR3: TGTGCCAGCAGTCTAACGGGACAGGGCCGCGGCAGAGGGGCCAACGTCCTGACTTTC. This encodes CASSLTGQGRGRGANVLTF.

The rearrangement links TRBV12-3 or TRBV12-4 to TRBJ1-2, with D perhaps TRBD1 (5 bases). V lost 3 bases and J lost 7, with 12 bases in between. The CDR3 has 13 residues. The CDR3 nucleotides are TGTGCCAGCAGTTTTCCGGCAGGGACTGGCTACACCTTC. This sequence encodes CASSFPAGTGYTF.

The rearrangement joins TRBV28 to TRBJ1-5; D is ambiguous. CDR3 length: 15 residues. V shed 8 bases and J shed 3 bases, with 17 bases lying between them. In germline, CDR1 is MDHEN, CDR2 SYDVKM. The DNA of the CDR3 is TGTGCCAGCCTAACGCATCGGGGATACAATCAGCCCCAGCATTTT. This sequence encodes CASLTHRGYNQPQHF.

The J gene is TRBJ1-5, the V gene TRBV6-6; D might be TRBD1 (5 bases). CDR3 size: 14 residues. Per the germline V gene, CDR1 is MNHNY and CDR2 is SVGAGI (reference sequence). Trimming took off 2 bases at V and 6 bases at J, with 11 bases between the two ends. The CDR3 loop is CASSYEGLGQPQHF. CDR3 DNA sequence: TGTGCCAGCAGTTACGAGGGGCTCGGTCAGCCCCAGCATTTT.

The chain recombines TRBV4-2 with TRBJ2-7; TRBD2 aligns across 13 bases. V dropped 2 bases and J dropped 7; count of bases not matched to a gene: 2. The germline V gene encodes CDR1 LGHNA and CDR2 YNFKEQ. This CDR3 is built from 14 residues. CDR3 DNA: TGTGCCAGCAGCCAACAGGGACTAGCGGGAGAGCAGTACTTC. Amino acid sequence: CASSQQGLAGEQYF.

This clonotype was counted once. The junction departs from germline at one end; a sequencing error may be responsible. The chain is built from TRBV20-1 and TRBJ2-3, with 10 bases identical to TRBD2. The CDR3 covers 16 residues. CDR1 is DFQATT and CDR2 is SNEGSKA in the germline V gene (reference sequence). The CDR3: CSARVGSGGSTDTQNF. As DNA, the CDR3 is TGCAGTGCTAGAGTTGGTAGCGGGGGGTCCACAGATACGCAGAATTTT.

The chain links TRBV27 to TRBJ1-6; no firm D call. This CDR3 comprises 16 residues. V was cut by 4 bases and J by 0 bases, with 10 bases left in between. Germline values: CDR1 MNHEY, CDR2 SMNVEV (reference sequence). CDR3 region: CASSSTVFSYNSPLHF. DNA for the CDR3: TGTGCCAGCAGTTCAACGGTTTTCTCCTATAATTCACCCCTCCACTTT.

This clonotype showed up just once. At one of its ends the junction is not consistent with the germline gene, which may arise from a read error. J is TRBJ2-7 and V is TRBV3-1; maybe TRBD1 (5 bases). In germline, CDR1 is LGHDT, CDR2 YNNKEL (reference sequence). The CDR3 contains 12 residues. The CDR3 region has the DNA TGTGCCAGCGGCCAGGACACCTACGAGCAGTACTTC. This encodes CASGQDTYEQYF.

This sequence joins TRBV5-6 and TRBJ1-1, with 10 bases matching TRBD1. This CDR3 spans 15 amino acids. CDR1 is SGHDT, CDR2 YYEEEE, per germline. After removal of 1 base from V and 3 bases from J, the junction contained 3 bases not matched to a gene. CDR3 sequence (DNA): TGTGCCAGCAGCTTGAGTGACAGGGGGCACACTGAAGCTTTCTTT. This translates into CASSLSDRGHTEAFF.

This rearrangement joins TRBV24-1 to TRBJ2-1; 8 bases align to TRBD2. The germline gives CDR1 KGHDR, CDR2 SFDVKD. The junction had 10 bases not matched to a gene; V was cut back by 3 bases and J by 7 bases. The CDR3 totals 16 residues. The DNA of the CDR3 is TGTGCCACCAGTGATGTGGCTAGCGGGCAACGGAATGAGCAGTTCTTC. Translation gives CATSDVASGQRNEQFF.

This clonotype has only a few counts. V is TRBV7-8 and J is TRBJ2-1; D may be TRBD2 (5 bases). There are 13 residues in the CDR3. The ends were cut back, 3 bases at V and 9 bases at J, with 12 bases in the middle. Germline V CDR1 and CDR2: SGHVS, FQNEAQ. The CDR3 spells CASSFRVAGEQFF. DNA for the CDR3: TGTGCCAGCAGCTTTCGTGTCGCGGGTGAGCAGTTCTTC.

The chain has TRBV12-3 or TRBV12-4 and TRBJ2-1; D gene uncertain. V was pared by 6 bases and J by 4 bases, with 13 bases between. The CDR3 has 14 amino acids. This chain's CDR3 is CASRADTVYNEQFF. The DNA for the CDR3 is TGTGCCAGCAGAGCTGACACCGTTTACAATGAGCAGTTCTTC.

V is TRBV6-2 or TRBV6-3 and J is TRBJ2-5, with 7 bases aligning to TRBD2. The J segment lost 1 base and the V segment lost 0 bases, leaving 11 bases of the junction unmatched. CDR1 is MNHEY and CDR2 is SVGEGT in the germline V gene. The CDR3 extends over 18 amino acids. The CDR3 DNA sequence: TGTGCCAGCAGTTACTCGAAGCTAGCGGTACATTCCCAAGAGACCCAGTACTTC. Amino acids: CASSYSKLAVHSQETQYF.

This clonotype appeared once. V usage is TRBV2 and J usage is TRBJ2-3, with 7 positions matching TRBD1. The CDR3 covers 16 residues. V lost 5 bases and J lost 0; bases outside the gene matches: 8. Per germline, CDR1 SNHLY and CDR2 FYNNEI. For the CDR3, the DNA is TGTGCCAGCAGTAAACAGGGGCCAAGTAGCACAGATACGCAGTATTTT. Translation: CASSKQGPSSTDTQYF.

J is TRBJ1-2 and V is TRBV5-5, with a tentative D call TRBD1 (5 bases). Germline CDR1 is SGHKS and CDR2 is YYEKEE (reference sequence). V dropped 0 bases and J dropped 6 bases, with 15 bases sitting between them. This CDR3 is built from 15 residues. The CDR3 is CASSLVEGISHGYTF. The DNA for the CDR3 is TGTGCCAGCAGCTTGGTTGAGGGGATCTCTCATGGCTACACCTTC.

J is TRBJ1-1 and V is TRBV7-9, with no clear D. The V end lost 3 bases, the J end lost 5 bases, and 7 bases lay between the germline ends. The CDR3 is 12 amino acids. Germline loops: CDR1 SEHNR, CDR2 FQNEAQ (reference sequence). CDR3 sequence (DNA): TGTGCCAGCAGCTTCTTTCATACTGAAGCTTTCTTT. The encoded protein is CASSFFHTEAFF.

The chain carries TRBV18 and TRBJ2-1, with D unclear. Germline V gives CDR1 KGHSH, CDR2 LQKENI. CDR3 length equals 13 residues. Trimming cost V 10 bases and J 2 bases, with 12 bases left between them. In nucleotides, the CDR3 is TGTGCCACCAACTCCCAGGCCTACAATGAGCAGTTCTTC. As protein: CATNSQAYNEQFF.

The chain couples TRBV7-8 to TRBJ1-2, with unresolved D. V lost 3 bases and J 3 bases, leaving 14 bases between the germline ends. Germline CDR1 and CDR2: SGHVS and FQNEAQ. The CDR3 consists of 15 residues. CDR3 residues: CASSFILGGYYGYTF. The CDR3, as DNA: TGTGCCAGCAGCTTCATTTTAGGCGGTTACTATGGCTACACCTTC.

This clonotype was seen a handful of times. The chain has TRBV19 and TRBJ1-6; D is possibly TRBD1 (5 bases). The germline V gene encodes CDR1 LNHDA and CDR2 SQIVND (reference sequence). V was pared by 7 bases and J by 12 bases, with 7 bases between. The CDR3 contains 10 residues. In DNA, the CDR3 is TGTGCCAGTATAAGGGGACCCCTCCACTTT. It codes for CASIRGPLHF.

The chain is built from TRBV15 and TRBJ2-1; a weak D match, TRBD1 (5 bases). V lost 3 bases, J lost 6 bases, and 12 bases lay in between. CDR3 length: 14 amino acids. Looked up from germline, CDR1 is LNHNV and CDR2 is YYDKDF (reference sequence). The CDR3 region is CATSSPSTVNEQFF. CDR3 bases: TGTGCCACCAGCAGTCCCTCGACAGTCAATGAGCAGTTCTTC.

Comment on this clonotype: Given the absence of the conserved phenylalanine or tryptophan at the CDR3 end, a read error is likely. No DNA is shown, since the ends of the CDR3 on it are uncertain; the CDR3 is the one TCRdb lists. Here the CDR3 reads CASSLAGAGHNEQFI. The rearrangement links TRBV7-2 to TRBJ2-1; the table assigns TRBD1, which was not confirmed against the DNA. 15 amino acids form the CDR3, both terminal residues included. The germline V gene encodes CDR1 SGHTA and CDR2 FQGNSA.

This clonotype was counted a few times. The rearrangement uses TRBV12-3 or TRBV12-4 and TRBJ2-5; D unresolved. The CDR3 is 13 amino acids. Trimming removed 0 bases from V and 4 bases from J, with 6 bases in between. CDR3 loop: CASSLAVRETQYF. In DNA form, the CDR3 reads TGTGCCAGCAGTTTAGCGGTTCGAGAGACCCAGTACTTC.